These T cell receptor beta chains were read from a single sample in a study of read filtering for tumor transcriptome and immune sequencing. TCRdb reprocessed the reads with MiXCR, giving one entry per CDR3 protein. The data show about 57,000 distinct CDR3 sequences, with roughly 20% seen just once and about 18% held by the top ten. The sequencing input was a population of CD138-negative cells sorted from bone marrow. These receptors all come from a donor aged 40 or over with multiple myeloma. Both conserved end residues are trimmed from each CDR3. Fields, in order: J gene, D gene, V gene, CDR3 protein. The D gene is left open where the match is weak.

J: TRBJ1-4; D: -; V: TRBV5-1; CDR3: ANSLARRGVATNEKLF
J: TRBJ1-2; D: -; V: TRBV11-2; CDR3: ASSSAGQTST
J: TRBJ1-1; D: TRBD1; V: TRBV12-3/TRBV12-4; CDR3: ASSLQGAVGEAF
J: TRBJ2-2; D: -; V: TRBV6-1; CDR3: ASSEDGELF
J: TRBJ2-1; D: TRBD2; V: TRBV5-6; CDR3: ASSPRTSGYNEQF
J: TRBJ1-4; D: -; V: TRBV28; CDR3: ASSPPGDTNEKLF
J: TRBJ2-7; D: -; V: TRBV5-1; CDR3: ASSSILGRSSYEQY
J: TRBJ2-7; D: TRBD2; V: TRBV5-5; CDR3: ASRKTSGIYEQY
J: TRBJ2-5; D: TRBD1; V: TRBV5-4; CDR3: ASNLRQGSVETQY
J: TRBJ2-1; D: -; V: TRBV6-5; CDR3: ANTSAESTVYEQF
J: TRBJ1-4; D: TRBD1; V: TRBV5-4; CDR3: ASSPGGGSEKLF
J: TRBJ1-2; D: TRBD1; V: TRBV25-1; CDR3: ASSEGTDYGYT
J: TRBJ2-6; D: TRBD1; V: TRBV28; CDR3: ASSWFGQGALGANVLT
J: TRBJ2-1; D: TRBD2; V: TRBV30; CDR3: AWSHTGAGGDNEQF
J: TRBJ1-5; D: TRBD1; V: TRBV12-3/TRBV12-4; CDR3: ASSGTGGSVHQPQH
J: TRBJ1-3; D: -; V: TRBV19; CDR3: ASTFSSGNTIY
J: TRBJ1-2; D: TRBD1; V: TRBV7-2; CDR3: ASNRDRRSGYT
J: TRBJ1-2; D: TRBD1; V: TRBV5-1; CDR3: ASSKGQGAYGYT
J: TRBJ1-6; D: TRBD1; V: TRBV5-1; CDR3: ASSQTGNNSPLH
J: TRBJ1-3; D: TRBD1; V: TRBV20-1; CDR3: SATGTGAPGNTIY
J: TRBJ1-5; D: -; V: TRBV5-1; CDR3: ASSLGTGQTQPQH
J: TRBJ2-5; D: -; V: TRBV28; CDR3: ASSLNQETQY
J: TRBJ2-5; D: -; V: TRBV29-1; CDR3: SVEVDQETQY
J: TRBJ1-3; D: -; V: TRBV7-9; CDR3: ASSRLEAVSGNTIY
J: TRBJ2-7; D: TRBD2; V: TRBV29-1; CDR3: SVEPLAGNEQY
J: TRBJ2-3; D: -; V: TRBV28; CDR3: ASSPPWGGDTDTQY
J: TRBJ2-2; D: TRBD2; V: TRBV7-2; CDR3: ASSLAGYANTGELF
J: TRBJ2-3; D: -; V: TRBV29-1; CDR3: SGGESTDTQY
J: TRBJ2-1; D: -; V: TRBV5-1; CDR3: ASSPGIGVSDNEQF
J: TRBJ1-4; D: -; V: TRBV28; CDR3: ASRSLGAKTNEKLF
J: TRBJ2-1; D: TRBD2; V: TRBV9; CDR3: ASSPRGGSSYNEQF
J: TRBJ2-1; D: -; V: TRBV11-3; CDR3: ASSPGPRHEQF
J: TRBJ2-1; D: -; V: TRBV28; CDR3: ASSSGLPKF
J: TRBJ1-4; D: TRBD1; V: TRBV13; CDR3: ASREQGINEELL
J: TRBJ2-5; D: -; V: TRBV2; CDR3: ASSYGTQETQY
J: TRBJ1-2; D: TRBD1; V: TRBV20-1; CDR3: SARAPGQGGGYT
J: TRBJ2-1; D: TRBD2; V: TRBV20-1; CDR3: SAARLAGGLVEQF
J: TRBJ2-1; D: TRBD1; V: TRBV6-5; CDR3: ASSYSRDRDDDEQF
J: TRBJ2-1; D: TRBD2; V: TRBV28; CDR3: ASSFSRLAVNEQF
J: TRBJ2-5; D: TRBD1; V: TRBV6-1; CDR3: ASSEVSGGWETQY
J: TRBJ2-7; D: TRBD1; V: TRBV6-5; CDR3: ASSYSSGGSYEQY
J: TRBJ1-1; D: TRBD1; V: TRBV6-5; CDR3: ASIDTGGNTEAF
J: TRBJ2-7; D: TRBD1; V: TRBV11-3; CDR3: ASSPGQGDEQY
J: TRBJ2-2; D: -; V: TRBV7-2; CDR3: ASSLVRRATGELF
J: TRBJ2-3; D: TRBD1; V: TRBV4-2; CDR3: ASKKDRGRGTDTQY
J: TRBJ2-1; D: -; V: TRBV7-8; CDR3: ASSSGGPNEQF
J: TRBJ2-2; D: -; V: TRBV7-2; CDR3: ASSLTDSPNTGELF
J: TRBJ2-2; D: -; V: TRBV6-5; CDR3: ASSFVREGAGELF
J: TRBJ2-7; D: -; V: TRBV5-1; CDR3: ASSFVEGAYYEQY
J: TRBJ2-1; D: -; V: TRBV7-2; CDR3: ASTTSRSNNEQF
J: TRBJ2-5; D: -; V: TRBV29-1; CDR3: SVAGGAQETQY
J: TRBJ2-7; D: TRBD2; V: TRBV11-2; CDR3: ASSLGDPGTRSYEQY
J: TRBJ1-1; D: -; V: TRBV20-1; CDR3: SARDLSRLNTEAF
J: TRBJ1-1; D: -; V: TRBV5-1; CDR3: ASSLDGGSVNTEAF
J: TRBJ1-1; D: -; V: TRBV5-1; CDR3: ASSLDPGMGTEAF
J: TRBJ2-2; D: -; V: TRBV28; CDR3: ASSFYSNTGELF
J: TRBJ1-1; D: -; V: TRBV5-1; CDR3: ASSFYGGNTEAF